This T cell receptor (beta chain) was profiled in a study of siplizumab effects on memory and regulatory T cells. This CDR3 region has 15 residues. Trimming shortened V by 7 bases and J by 2 bases, and 14 bases separated the two germline ends. Germline CDR1 reads LNHDA; CDR2 reads SQIVND (reference sequence). Profiling relied on immunoSEQ multiplex PCR, and the TCRdb table lists in-frame clones only, not all of them. The table has about 69,000 clones, 80% to 90% seen once. The sample taken for sequencing was Tregs sorted from blood. This receptor was identified in a human donor in good health. The chain joins TRBV19 to TRBJ2-2; D possibly corresponds to TRBD1 (6 bases). This CDR3 reads CASKGTPSNTGELFF. In nucleotides, the CDR3 is TGTGCCAGTAAAGGGACACCCTCTAACACCGGGGAGCTGTTTTTT.